The 17 T cell receptor beta chains below were found in one sample sequenced in a study of shared clonotypes between healthy human individuals (TCRdb year 2020). Library prep was done by the immunoSEQ multiplex PCR assay. In TCRdb, the immuneACCESS table is reduced to in-frame sequences with V and J assigned. These tables do not hold every clone; where another copy was compared, an unresolved V gene accounts for under half, and the others remain unexplained. Across this sample there are some 1 million clones, with 70% to 80% seen only once. The leading ten clones occupy roughly 1.5% of the sample. Sequenced material: memory CD4+ T cells sorted from blood. The cell subset or site label for this specimen denotes: CD45RA-negative fraction. Receptors originate from a man between 18 and 29 years old in good health.

The chain links TRBV6-4 to TRBJ2-7, with 12 nucleotides matching TRBD2. The length of the CDR3 is 14 residues. The germline gives CDR1 MRHNA, CDR2 SNTAGT. With 6 bases clipped from V and 4 bases from J, the junction kept 4 bases outside the gene matches. CDR3 sequence reads: CASRASGGAYEQYF. The CDR3 DNA reads TGTGCCAGCAGGGCTAGCGGGGGGGCTTACGAGCAGTACTTC.

This chain uses TRBV28 with TRBJ2-7; tentatively, D is TRBD1 (7 bases). The V end lost 5 bases, the J end lost 5 bases, and 22 bases lay between the germline ends. The CDR3 contains 16 residues. Germline values: CDR1 MDHEN, CDR2 SYDVKM. CDR3 loop: CASSPLGGTEGHEQYF. The CDR3 DNA is TGTGCCAGCAGTCCCCTAGGGGGGACAGAGGGCCACGAGCAGTACTTC. Drawing the rest from reference TRBV28 and TRBJ2-7, the complete variable domain is DVKVTQSSRYLVKRTGEKVFLECVQDMDHENMFWYRQDPGLGLRLIYFSYDVKMKEKGDIPEGYSVSREKKERFSLILESASTNQTSMYLCASSPLGGTEGHEQYFGPGTRLTVT.

The chain employs TRBV6-1 and TRBJ1-5; D uncertain. Between the trimmed V and J ends, which lost 10 bases and 3 bases, there was a span of 16 bases. The germline V gene encodes CDR1 MNHNS and CDR2 SASEGT. The CDR3 has 14 amino acids. CDR3 amino acids: CATSLTGNNQPQHF. For the CDR3, the DNA is TGTGCCACATCATTAACTGGAAACAATCAGCCCCAGCATTTT.

In DNA, the CDR3 is TGTGCCATCAGGACTGGGCAGGGTAACTATGGCTACACCTTC. It codes for CAIRTGQGNYGYTF. The chain joins TRBV10-3 to TRBJ1-2; D possibly corresponds to TRBD1 (5 bases). The germline V gene encodes CDR1 ENHRY and CDR2 SYGVKD. The CDR3 has 14 residues. Trimming cost V 6 bases and J 1 base, with 12 bases left between them.

The sample holds one count of this clone. The chain couples TRBV9 to TRBJ2-2; D gene ambiguous. Germline assignment: CDR1 SGDLS and CDR2 YYNGEE. Trimming took 0 bases from V and 0 from J, leaving 9 bases between them. There are 16 residues in the CDR3. The DNA of the CDR3 is TGTGCCAGCAGCGTAGGGGGTAGTCCGAACACCGGGGAGCTGTTTTTT. Translated: CASSVGGSPNTGELFF.

The chain couples TRBV7-2 to TRBJ2-1; TRBD2 agrees at 7 bases. The length of the CDR3 is 16 residues. The germline V gene encodes CDR1 SGHTA and CDR2 FQGNSA. The trim removed 0 bases at V and 2 bases at J, leaving 4 bases unmatched. The CDR3 coding sequence is TGTGCCAGCAGCTTAGCGGGAGGGGTCGCCTACAATGAGCAGTTCTTC. Translated, it gives CASSLAGGVAYNEQFF.

This clone was detected many times. V usage is TRBV7-2 and J usage is TRBJ2-7; the D gene is possibly TRBD1 (5 bases). Germline V gene lookup returns CDR1 SGHTA and CDR2 FQGNSA. V dropped 5 bases and J dropped 6 bases, with 14 bases sitting between them. The CDR3 is 13 amino acids. The chain's CDR3 is CASSPSPGLEQYF. CDR3 bases: TGTGCCAGCAGCCCATCCCCAGGGCTCGAGCAGTACTTC.

The J gene is TRBJ1-2, the V gene TRBV18, with D uncertain. This CDR3 comprises 13 residues. Germline lookup yields CDR1 KGHSH and CDR2 LQKENI. Trimming removed 2 bases at V and 7 bases at J, with 11 bases between. The CDR3 loop reads CASSPSSPAGYTF. The CDR3 coding sequence is TGTGCCAGCTCACCATCCAGTCCAGCTGGCTACACCTTC.

The chain combines TRBV21-1 with TRBJ2-7; the tabulated D call, TRBD2, remains unverified against the DNA. TRBV21-1 is annotated as a pseudogene. CDR3 length equals 14 residues. The CDR3 DNA is TGTGCCAGGAACGGACTAGAAGGCCACTACGAGCAGTACTTC. Amino acids: CARNGLEGHYEQYF.

The chain employs TRBV9 and TRBJ1-1; D might be TRBD1 (6 bases). Per the germline V gene, CDR1 is SGDLS and CDR2 is YYNGEE. V gave up 0 bases and J gave up 0 bases, with 9 bases separating them. This CDR3 region has 15 residues. CDR3 nucleotide sequence: TGTGCCAGCAGCGTAGGGGGGCCACTGAACACTGAAGCTTTCTTT. Translation: CASSVGGPLNTEAFF.

V gene TRBV2 combines with J gene TRBJ2-1; no clear D. This CDR3 comprises 13 residues. Germline V gives CDR1 SNHLY, CDR2 FYNNEI. V lost 2 bases to trimming and J lost 7 bases, with 9 bases between them. The CDR3 DNA follows: TGTGCCAGCAGTGAACATGGGGATAATGAGCAGTTCTTC. Its protein product is CASSEHGDNEQFF.

CDR3 nucleotides: TGTGCCAGCAGTTTGGAGGGGAACATTCAGTACTTC. Residues: CASSLEGNIQYF. The V gene is TRBV28, the J gene TRBJ2-4, with a possible D match to TRBD2 (6 bases). The V end was cut by 3 bases, the J end by 7 bases, with 7 bases between. CDR3 length equals 12 residues. The germline gives CDR1 MDHEN, CDR2 SYDVKM.

V and J are TRBV28 and TRBJ1-5; weak D call: TRBD1 (6 bases). The germline V gene has CDR1 MDHEN and CDR2 SYDVKM. This CDR3 region has 15 residues. Deletions cut 8 bases from V and 0 bases from J, with 14 bases between. CDR3 DNA: TGTGCCAGCGCGGGGGGCGGGTATAGCAATCAGCCCCAGCATTTT. Protein sequence: CASAGGGYSNQPQHF.

This rearrangement joins TRBV5-1 to TRBJ2-7; 8 bases are a match to TRBD1. The length of the CDR3 is 14 residues. Germline loops: CDR1 SGHRS, CDR2 YFSETQ. V gave up 0 bases and J gave up 5 bases; unmatched junction bases: 4. CDR3: CASSLDRGSDEQYF. The CDR3 DNA follows: TGCGCCAGCAGCTTGGACAGGGGGAGTGACGAGCAGTACTTC.

The chain joins TRBV5-1 to TRBJ2-7; 8 bases map to TRBD1. The junction had 8 bases not matched to a gene; V was cut back by 3 bases and J by 0 bases. Germline lookup yields CDR1 SGHRS and CDR2 YFSETQ. CDR3 size: 16 residues. In DNA, the CDR3 is TGCGCCAGCAGCTCCCAGACAGGGGCCGTCTCCTACGAGCAGTACTTC. It translates to CASSSQTGAVSYEQYF.

The genes are TRBV19 and TRBJ2-1, with D perhaps TRBD2 (6 bases). Germline CDR1 and CDR2: LNHDA and SQIVND (reference sequence). V lost 4 bases, J lost 2 bases, and 12 bases lay in between. The length of the CDR3 is 15 residues. This chain's CDR3 is CASSRGTSPYNEQFF. CDR3 DNA sequence: TGTGCCAGTAGTAGAGGGACTTCCCCCTACAATGAGCAGTTCTTC.

The chain couples TRBV11-2 to TRBJ2-5; D may be TRBD2 (6 bases). Germline lookup yields CDR1 SGHAT and CDR2 FQNNGV. This CDR3 is 16 amino acids long. The ends were cut back, 1 base at V and 5 bases at J, with 17 bases in the middle. The CDR3 region is CASSLGQLPRGETQYF. The CDR3, as DNA: TGTGCCAGCAGCTTAGGTCAGCTACCCCGGGGGGAGACCCAGTACTTC.